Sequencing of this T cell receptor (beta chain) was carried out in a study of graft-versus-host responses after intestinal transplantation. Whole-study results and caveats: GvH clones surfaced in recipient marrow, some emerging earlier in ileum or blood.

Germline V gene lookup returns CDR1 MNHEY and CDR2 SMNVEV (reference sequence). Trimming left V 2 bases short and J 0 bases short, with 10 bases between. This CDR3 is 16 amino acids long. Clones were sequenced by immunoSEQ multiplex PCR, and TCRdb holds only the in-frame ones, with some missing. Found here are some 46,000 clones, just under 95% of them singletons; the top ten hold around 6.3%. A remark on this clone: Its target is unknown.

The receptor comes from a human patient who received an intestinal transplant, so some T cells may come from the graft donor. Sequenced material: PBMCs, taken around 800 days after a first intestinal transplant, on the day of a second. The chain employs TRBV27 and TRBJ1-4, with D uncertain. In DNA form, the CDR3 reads TGTGCCAGCAGTTTAAGGGCAGTGGCAACTAATGAAAAACTGTTTTTT. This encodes CASSLRAVATNEKLFF.